Below are 13 T cell receptor beta chains sequenced from a single sample in a study of blood T cell repertoires in COVID-19. Using immunoSEQ multiplex PCR, the repertoire was profiled, and TCRdb retains in-frame clones only, with some absent. This table has some 300,000 clones, roughly nine tenths appearing once. Sequenced material: PBMCs or T cells enriched from blood (not recorded which). Receptor source: a woman aged 25 to 39 who had recovered from COVID-19.

This chain connects TRBV4-1 to TRBJ1-5; no firm D call. CDR1 is MGHRA and CDR2 is YSYEKL in the germline V gene. The CDR3 spans 15 residues. The germline V and J ends were trimmed by 0 bases and 4 bases, with 10 bases remaining between them. In nucleotides, the CDR3 is TGCGCCAGCAGCCAAGAGGGCTTTTCTAATCAGCCCCAGCATTTT. Its protein product is CASSQEGFSNQPQHF.

Remarks on this clone: Distinct nucleotide sequences in the sample also encode this CDR3. J is TRBJ2-7 and V is TRBV5-4, with 11 bases that match TRBD1. The germline V gene encodes CDR1 SGHNT and CDR2 YYREEE (reference sequence). The CDR3 covers 14 residues. With 0 bases clipped from V and 5 bases from J, the junction kept 1 base outside the gene matches. The CDR3 DNA is TGTGCCAGCAGCTTGGGGACAGGGGGCAACGAGCAGTACTTC. This sequence encodes CASSLGTGGNEQYF.

The genes are TRBV24-1 and TRBJ1-1; maybe TRBD1 (5 bases). Deletions cut 7 bases from V and 0 bases from J, with 29 bases between. The CDR3 totals 20 residues. From germline, CDR1 is KGHDR and CDR2 SFDVKD. CDR3 DNA: TGTGCCACCAGGCCGCTAGACAGCCCAACGCCCACCGCGATGAACACTGAAGCTTTCTTT. It translates to CATRPLDSPTPTAMNTEAFF.

The V and J genes are TRBV10-3 and TRBJ2-1; TRBD1 agrees at 7 bases. Germline CDR1 reads ENHRY; CDR2 reads SYGVKD. This CDR3 has 15 amino acids. V shed 6 bases, J shed 4 bases, and the junction held 9 bases outside the gene matches. CDR3 in DNA: TGTGCCATCAGGACCGGGACAGCAGCTTACAATGAGCAGTTCTTC. Its translation is CAIRTGTAAYNEQFF.

V usage is TRBV3-1 (or the pseudogene TRBV3-2) and J usage is TRBJ2-5, with TRBD1 as a possible D gene (5 bases). Germline values: CDR1 LGHDT, CDR2 YNNKEL (reference sequence). The V end lost 0 bases, the J end lost 2 bases, and 13 bases lay between the germline ends. The CDR3 is 16 amino acids. CDR3 nucleotides: TGTGCCAGCAGCCAAGATGGGCAGGGCTTACAAGAGACCCAGTACTTC. It yields the protein CASSQDGQGLQETQYF.

The chain has TRBV3-1 (or the pseudogene TRBV3-2) and TRBJ2-5, with D possibly TRBD1 on 6 matching bases. The CDR3 totals 14 residues. Germline V gene sequence: CDR1 LGHDT, CDR2 YNNKEL (reference sequence). Deletions cut 0 bases from V and 3 bases from J, with 8 bases between. As DNA, the CDR3 is TGTGCCAGCAGCCAAGACAGGGGTAAAGAGACCCAGTACTTC. This translates into CASSQDRGKETQYF.

The rearrangement links TRBV6-6 to TRBJ1-5, with 7 bases aligning to TRBD1. There are 15 residues in the CDR3. The trim removed 2 bases at V and 6 bases at J, leaving 7 bases unmatched. Germline-derived CDR1 and CDR2 are MNHNY and SVGAGI (reference sequence). This CDR3 is CASSYEGARTQPQHF. The CDR3 nucleotides are TGTGCCAGCAGTTACGAGGGGGCGCGGACTCAGCCCCAGCATTTT.

V usage is TRBV7-9 and J usage is TRBJ2-3; 8 positions match TRBD1. Germline lookup yields CDR1 SEHNR and CDR2 FQNEAQ (reference sequence). The V and J ends lost 5 bases and 4 bases, in that order; junction bases with no gene match: 11. The CDR3 runs 16 residues. CDR3 coding DNA: TGTGCCAGCAGCGCCAACCAGGGGGCGATCGCAGATACGCAGTATTTT. It specifies CASSANQGAIADTQYF.

The chain links TRBV10-3 to TRBJ1-1; 10 bases map to TRBD1. The CDR3 contains 16 residues. Trimming removed 3 bases from V and 4 bases from J; junction bases left unmatched: 8. Germline V CDR1 and CDR2: ENHRY, SYGVKD. CDR3 loop: CAISETLGQGSTEAFF. The CDR3, as DNA: TGTGCCATCAGTGAAACCTTGGGACAGGGGAGCACTGAAGCTTTCTTT.

The V and J genes are TRBV19 and TRBJ2-1; perhaps TRBD1 as D (6 bases). There are 14 residues in the CDR3. V was cut by 7 bases and J by 4 bases, with 14 bases left in between. Germline V gene lookup returns CDR1 LNHDA and CDR2 SQIVND (reference sequence). The CDR3 DNA reads as TGTGCCAGTACGGCGACAGGTCAATACAATGAGCAGTTCTTC. This codes for CASTATGQYNEQFF.

This chain uses TRBV6-5 with TRBJ2-3; perhaps TRBD1 as D (6 bases). V lost 6 bases and J lost 6, with 19 bases in between. The CDR3 extends over 15 amino acids. The germline gives CDR1 MNHEY, CDR2 SVGAGI. The DNA for the CDR3 is TGTGCCAGCAGCTACACAGGGACCCTCAGGGATACGCAGTATTTT. This encodes CASSYTGTLRDTQYF.

This chain joins TRBV28 and TRBJ1-6, with D possibly matching TRBD1 (6 bases). The CDR3 covers 14 residues. Germline V lookup: CDR1 MDHEN, CDR2 SYDVKM. Trimming took 6 bases from V and 2 from J, leaving 8 bases between them. The CDR3 bases are TGTGCCAGCAGAACAGGGACCTATAATTCACCCCTCCACTTT. It is translated as CASRTGTYNSPLHF.

This clone was seen once. The rearrangement joins TRBV24-1 to TRBJ1-2, with D unresolved. The germline gives CDR1 KGHDR, CDR2 SFDVKD. V was cut by 3 bases and J by 4 bases, with 11 bases left in between. This CDR3 contains 14 residues. The CDR3 DNA reads TGTGCCACCAGTGATACTAGGACCTTCTATGGCTACACCTTC. Residues: CATSDTRTFYGYTF.